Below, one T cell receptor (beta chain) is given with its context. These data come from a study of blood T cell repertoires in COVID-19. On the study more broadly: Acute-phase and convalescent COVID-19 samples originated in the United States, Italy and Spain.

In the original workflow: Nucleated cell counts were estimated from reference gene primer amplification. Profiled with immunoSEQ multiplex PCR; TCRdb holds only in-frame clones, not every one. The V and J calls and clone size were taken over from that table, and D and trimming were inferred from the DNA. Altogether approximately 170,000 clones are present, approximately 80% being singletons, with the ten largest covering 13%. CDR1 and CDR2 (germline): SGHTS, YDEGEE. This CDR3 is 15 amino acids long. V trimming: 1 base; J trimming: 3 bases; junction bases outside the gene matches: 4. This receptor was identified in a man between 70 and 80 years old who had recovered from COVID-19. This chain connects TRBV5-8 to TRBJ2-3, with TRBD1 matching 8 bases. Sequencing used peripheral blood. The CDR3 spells CASSLRTGMTDTQYF. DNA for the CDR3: TGTGCCAGCAGCTTGCGGACAGGGATGACAGATACGCAGTATTTT.